Given below is one TCR beta chain in context. The entry originates in a study of identical twins. Losses at the gene ends were 1 base for V and 7 bases for J; bases not matched to a gene: 6. The CDR3 is 17 residues long. Germline V gene data show CDR1 as SEHNR and CDR2 as FQNEAQ (reference sequence). TCRdb used MiXCR to reprocess the 5' RACE reads, holding one entry per CDR3 protein. The table shows 450,000 or so distinct CDR3 sequences, with 14% occurring only once. Another study also made use of these data, one on yellow fever vaccine responses in identical twins.

Sequencing was done on a sample of CD4+ T cells sorted from blood. The chain carries TRBV7-9 and TRBJ2-1, with 14 bases that match TRBD2. This TCR was recovered from a woman aged 18-35 years in good health. This chain's CDR3 is CASSLVRLAGGPNEQFF. In nucleotides, the CDR3 is TGTGCCAGCAGCTTAGTTCGACTAGCGGGGGGGCCAAATGAGCAGTTCTTC.